This T cell receptor beta chain derives from a study of identical twins. Study-wide points: There is a chance that invariant MAIT and iNKT cells partially muddied zero-insertion analyses. Cord blood beta clonotypes present at high abundance carried fewer insertions; no such pattern appeared in memory repertoires.

TCRdb processed the 5' RACE reads anew with MiXCR; each CDR3 protein has one entry. The data contain a few hundred thousand distinct CDR3 sequences, roughly 9.9% of them singletons. This clonotype was observed a few times. The target antigen is unknown. Everyone who gave samples was a healthy Caucasian. The trim removed 0 bases at V and 6 bases at J, leaving 5 bases unmatched. CDR1 and CDR2 (germline): SGHKS, YYEKEE (reference sequence). The CDR3 totals 15 residues. These records were also assigned to another study, of yellow fever vaccine responses in identical twins. That study adds: Twins' vaccine T cell responses reportedly seemed partly convergent and partly personalized.

Sequencing was performed on PBMCs. This chain links TRBV5-5 with TRBJ2-7, with 11 bases that match TRBD1. This TCR was recovered from a woman in her late teens or twenties in good health. The DNA of the CDR3 is TGTGCCAGCAGCTTGGCCGCGGGGACAGGGGGCGAGCAGTACTTC. Its protein is CASSLAAGTGGEQYF.